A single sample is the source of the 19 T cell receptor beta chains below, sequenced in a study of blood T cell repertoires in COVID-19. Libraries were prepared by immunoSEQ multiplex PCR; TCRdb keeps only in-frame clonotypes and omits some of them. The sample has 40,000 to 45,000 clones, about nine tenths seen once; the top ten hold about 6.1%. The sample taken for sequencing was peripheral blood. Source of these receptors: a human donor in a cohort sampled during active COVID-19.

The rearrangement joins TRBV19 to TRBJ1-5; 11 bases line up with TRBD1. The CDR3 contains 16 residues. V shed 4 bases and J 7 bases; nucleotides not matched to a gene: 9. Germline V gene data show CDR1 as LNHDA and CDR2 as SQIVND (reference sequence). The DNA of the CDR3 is TGTGCCAGTAGTACCAATCCGGGACAGGGGGGCCAGCCCCAGCATTTT. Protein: CASSTNPGQGGQPQHF.

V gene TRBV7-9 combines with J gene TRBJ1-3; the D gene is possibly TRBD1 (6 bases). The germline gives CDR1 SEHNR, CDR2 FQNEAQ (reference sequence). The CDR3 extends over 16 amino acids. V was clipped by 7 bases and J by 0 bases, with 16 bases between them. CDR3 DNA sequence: TGTGCCAGCATCACCCCAGGGGAGCGCTCTGGAAACACCATATATTTT. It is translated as CASITPGERSGNTIYF. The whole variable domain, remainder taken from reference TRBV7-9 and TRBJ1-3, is DTGVSQNPRHKITKRGQNVTFRCDPISEHNRLYWYRQTLGQGPEFLTYFQNEAQLEKSRLLSDRFSAERPKGSFSTLEIQRTEQGDSAMYLCASITPGERSGNTIYFGEGSWLTVV.

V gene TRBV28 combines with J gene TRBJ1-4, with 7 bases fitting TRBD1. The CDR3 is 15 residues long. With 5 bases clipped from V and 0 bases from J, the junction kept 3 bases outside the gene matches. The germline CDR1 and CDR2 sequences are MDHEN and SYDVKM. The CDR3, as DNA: TGTGCCAGCAGTGTCACAGGGGCAACTAATGAAAAACTGTTTTTT. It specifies CASSVTGATNEKLFF.

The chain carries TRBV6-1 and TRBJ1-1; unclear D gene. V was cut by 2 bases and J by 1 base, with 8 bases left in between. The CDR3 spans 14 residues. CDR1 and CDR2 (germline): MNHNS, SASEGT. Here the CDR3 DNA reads TGTGCCAGCAGTGAAACAGCGGGGAACACTGAAGCTTTCTTT. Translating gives CASSETAGNTEAFF.

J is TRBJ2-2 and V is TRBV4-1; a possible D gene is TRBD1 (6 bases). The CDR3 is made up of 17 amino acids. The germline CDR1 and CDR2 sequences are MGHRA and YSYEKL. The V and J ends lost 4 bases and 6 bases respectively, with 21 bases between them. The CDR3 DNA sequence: TGCGCCAGCAGCCCGGACCCTGGGGGCCTGCTCCCCGGGGAGCTGTTTTTT. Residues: CASSPDPGGLLPGELFF.

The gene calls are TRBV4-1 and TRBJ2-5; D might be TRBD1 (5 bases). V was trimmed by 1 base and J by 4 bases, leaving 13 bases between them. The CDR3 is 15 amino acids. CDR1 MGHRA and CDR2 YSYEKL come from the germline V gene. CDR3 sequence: CASSQGASRGETQYF. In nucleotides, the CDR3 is TGCGCCAGCAGCCAAGGCGCTAGTAGGGGAGAGACCCAGTACTTC.

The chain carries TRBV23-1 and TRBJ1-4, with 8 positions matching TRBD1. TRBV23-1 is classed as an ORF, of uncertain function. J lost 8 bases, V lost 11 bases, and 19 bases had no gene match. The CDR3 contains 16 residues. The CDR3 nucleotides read TGCGCCCTTGAAGAGGACGAGACAGGGGCGCGGGAAAAACTGTTTTTT. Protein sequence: CALEEDETGAREKLFF.

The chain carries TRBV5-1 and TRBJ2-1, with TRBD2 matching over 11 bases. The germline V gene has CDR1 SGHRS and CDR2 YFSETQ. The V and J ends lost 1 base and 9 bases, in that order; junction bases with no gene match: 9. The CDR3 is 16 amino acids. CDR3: CASSLINSGGAGEQFF. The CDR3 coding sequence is TGCGCCAGCAGCTTGATAAATAGCGGGGGGGCGGGTGAGCAGTTCTTC.

In nucleotides, the CDR3 is TGTGCCACCAGCAGAGATGGGACAGAAGAGACCCAGTACTTC. Translation: CATSRDGTEETQYF. The V call is TRBV15, the J call TRBJ2-5; 7 nucleotides align to TRBD1. Per the germline V gene, CDR1 is LNHNV and CDR2 is YYDKDF (reference sequence). The CDR3 extends over 14 amino acids. Trimming removed 0 bases from V and 3 bases from J; junction bases left unmatched: 1. Complete variable domain (other parts from reference TRBV15 and TRBJ2-5): DAMVIQNPRYQVTQFGKPVTLSCSQTLNHNVMYWYQQKSSQAPKLLFHYYDKDFNNEADTPDNFQSRRPNTSFCFLDIRSPGLGDTAMYLCATSRDGTEETQYFGPGTRLLVL.

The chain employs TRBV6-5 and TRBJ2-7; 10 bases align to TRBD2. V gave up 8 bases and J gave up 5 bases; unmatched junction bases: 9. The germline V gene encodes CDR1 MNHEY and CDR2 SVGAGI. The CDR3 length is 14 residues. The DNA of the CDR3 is TGTGCCAGCTCCCTGGAGCGGGGGGGGGACGAGCAGTACTTC. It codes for CASSLERGGDEQYF.

CDR3 DNA sequence: TGTGCCAGCAGCCTGACAAGATCTAGCGGGGGGATGGATACGCAGTATTTT. Amino acids: CASSLTRSSGGMDTQYF. This chain links TRBV2 with TRBJ2-3, with 11 bases fitting TRBD2. CDR1 and CDR2 from the germline V gene are SNHLY and FYNNEI. V shed 6 bases and J 6 bases; nucleotides not matched to a gene: 14. The CDR3 extends over 17 amino acids. The full variable domain, with the rest looked up from reference TRBV2 and TRBJ2-3, is EPEVTQTPSHQVTQMGQEVILRCVPISNHLYFYWYRQILGQKVEFLVSFYNNEISEKSEIFDDQFSVERPDGSNFTLKIRSTKLEDSAMYFCASSLTRSSGGMDTQYFGPGTRLTVL.

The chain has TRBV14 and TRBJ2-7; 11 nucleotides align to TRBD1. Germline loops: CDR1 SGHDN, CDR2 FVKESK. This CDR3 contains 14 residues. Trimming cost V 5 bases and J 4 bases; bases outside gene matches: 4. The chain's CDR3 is CASSWTGGTYEQYF. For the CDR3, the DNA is TGTGCCAGCAGCTGGACAGGGGGCACGTACGAGCAGTACTTC. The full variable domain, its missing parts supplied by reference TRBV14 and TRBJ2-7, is EAGVTQFPSHSVIEKGQTVTLRCDPISGHDNLYWYRRVMGKEIKFLLHFVKESKQDESGMPNNRFLAERTGGTYSTLKVQPAELEDSGVYFCASSWTGGTYEQYFGPGTRLTVT.

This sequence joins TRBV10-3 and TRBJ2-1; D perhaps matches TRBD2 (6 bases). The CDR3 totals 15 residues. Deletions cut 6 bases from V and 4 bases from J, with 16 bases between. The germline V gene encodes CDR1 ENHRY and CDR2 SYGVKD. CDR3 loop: CAISPLAGFYNEQFF. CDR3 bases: TGTGCCATCAGCCCTCTCGCGGGGTTTTACAATGAGCAGTTCTTC.

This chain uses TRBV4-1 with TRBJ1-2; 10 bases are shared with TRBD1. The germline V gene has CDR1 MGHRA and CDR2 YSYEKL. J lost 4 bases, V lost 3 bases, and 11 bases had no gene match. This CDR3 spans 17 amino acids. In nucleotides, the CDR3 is TGCGCCAGCAGCCAGCCCAACCCGGACAGGGGGGGCTATGGCTACACCTTC. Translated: CASSQPNPDRGGYGYTF.

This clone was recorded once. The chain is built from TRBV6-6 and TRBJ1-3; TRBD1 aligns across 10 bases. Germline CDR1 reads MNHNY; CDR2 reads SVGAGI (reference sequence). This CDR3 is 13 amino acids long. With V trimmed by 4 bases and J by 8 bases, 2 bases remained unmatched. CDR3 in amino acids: CASSSTGGHTIYF. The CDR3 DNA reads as TGTGCCAGCAGTTCGACAGGGGGCCACACCATATATTTT.

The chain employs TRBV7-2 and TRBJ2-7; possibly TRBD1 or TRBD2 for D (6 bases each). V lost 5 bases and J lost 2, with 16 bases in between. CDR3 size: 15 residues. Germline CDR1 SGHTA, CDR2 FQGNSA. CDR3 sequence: CASSVGGGQAYEQYF. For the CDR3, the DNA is TGTGCCAGCAGCGTAGGGGGAGGCCAGGCCTACGAGCAGTACTTC.

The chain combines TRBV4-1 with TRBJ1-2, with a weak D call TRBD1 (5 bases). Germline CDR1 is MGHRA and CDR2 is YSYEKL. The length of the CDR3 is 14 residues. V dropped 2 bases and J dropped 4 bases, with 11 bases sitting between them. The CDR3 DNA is TGCGCCAGCAGCCAACGATGGCAGGGCTATGGCTACACCTTC. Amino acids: CASSQRWQGYGYTF.

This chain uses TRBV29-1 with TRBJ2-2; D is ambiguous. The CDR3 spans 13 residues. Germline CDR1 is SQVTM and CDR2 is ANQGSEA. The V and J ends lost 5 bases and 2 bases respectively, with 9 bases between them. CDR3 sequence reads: CSVSTTNTGELFF. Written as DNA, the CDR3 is TGCAGCGTTAGCACTACCAACACCGGGGAGCTGTTTTTT.

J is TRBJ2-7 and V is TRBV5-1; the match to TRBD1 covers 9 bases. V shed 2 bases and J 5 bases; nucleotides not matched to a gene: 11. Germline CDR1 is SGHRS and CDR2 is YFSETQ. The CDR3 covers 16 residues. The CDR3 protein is CASSLISGQGVDEQYF. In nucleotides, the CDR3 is TGCGCCAGCAGCTTAATTTCGGGACAGGGAGTTGACGAGCAGTACTTC. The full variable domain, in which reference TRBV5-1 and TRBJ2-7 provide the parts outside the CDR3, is KAGVTQTPRYLIKTRGQQVTLSCSPISGHRSVSWYQQTPGQGLQFLFEYFSETQRNKGNFPGRFSGRQFSNSRSEMNVSTLELGDSALYLCASSLISGQGVDEQYFGPGTRLTVT.